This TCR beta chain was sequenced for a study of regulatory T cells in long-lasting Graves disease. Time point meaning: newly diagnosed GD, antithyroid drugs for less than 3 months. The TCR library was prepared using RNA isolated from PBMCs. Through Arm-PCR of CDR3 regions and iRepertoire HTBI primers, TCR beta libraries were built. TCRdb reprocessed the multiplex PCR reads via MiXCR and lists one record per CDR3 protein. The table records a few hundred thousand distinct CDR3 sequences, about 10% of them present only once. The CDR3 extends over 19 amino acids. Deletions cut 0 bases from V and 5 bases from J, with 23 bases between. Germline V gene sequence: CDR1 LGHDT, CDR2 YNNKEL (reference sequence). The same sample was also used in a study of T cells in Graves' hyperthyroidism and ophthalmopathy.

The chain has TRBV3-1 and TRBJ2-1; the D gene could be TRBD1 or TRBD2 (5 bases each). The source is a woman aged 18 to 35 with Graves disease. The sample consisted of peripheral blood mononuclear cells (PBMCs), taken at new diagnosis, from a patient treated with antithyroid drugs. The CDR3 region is CASSQESRGLRRLHNEQFF. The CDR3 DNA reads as TGTGCCAGCAGCCAAGAATCGAGGGGCCTTAGACGATTACACAATGAGCAGTTCTTC.